Given below is one TCR beta chain in context. These data come from a study of T cell responses to AZD1222 COVID-19 vaccine. The V and J ends lost 10 bases and 2 bases, in that order; junction bases with no gene match: 4. The germline V gene has CDR1 MNHEY and CDR2 SVGAGI. The CDR3 is made up of 12 amino acids. TCRdb's table, derived via immunoSEQ multiplex PCR, lists solely in-frame clones and lacks some. Among 150,000 to 200,000 clones listed, roughly 92% were seen once. This material consisted of peripheral blood, taken on day 0 of AZD1222 vaccination. The sequence came from an adult in good health. V is TRBV6-5 and J is TRBJ1-2, with 7 bases fitting TRBD1. The chain's CDR3 is CATTDRNYGYTF. CDR3 in DNA: TGTGCCACCACGGACAGGAACTATGGCTACACCTTC.